These 30 T cell receptor beta chains came from one sample sequenced in a study of blood T cell repertoires in COVID-19. Clones were read by immunoSEQ multiplex PCR, and TCRdb kept only the in-frame ones, dropping some. The sample yields around 100,000 clones, about 86% seen once. The specimen sequenced was PBMCs or T cells enriched from blood (not recorded which). The receptors derive from a woman aged 50 to 65 who had recovered from COVID-19.

The V call is TRBV3-1 (or the pseudogene TRBV3-2), the J call TRBJ1-2; TRBD1 might be the D (6 bases). Trimming pared 3 bases from V and 0 bases from J, leaving 11 bases between. The germline gives CDR1 LGHDT, CDR2 YNNKEL (reference sequence). CDR3 size: 15 residues. CDR3 in amino acids: CASSQQQGANYGYTF. The CDR3 nucleotides are TGTGCCAGCAGCCAGCAACAGGGTGCTAACTATGGCTACACCTTC.

The chain links TRBV3-1 (or the pseudogene TRBV3-2) to TRBJ2-5, with D tentatively TRBD2 (5 bases). The V gene lost 4 bases and the J gene lost 1 base, with 10 bases spanning the gap. The CDR3 runs 14 residues. Germline V lookup: CDR1 LGHDT, CDR2 YNNKEL (reference sequence). CDR3 DNA sequence: TGTGCCAGCAGCCGAGCGGCGCTCCAAGAGACCCAGTACTTC. It encodes CASSRAALQETQYF.

The rearrangement links TRBV11-2 to TRBJ1-2; no clear D. The CDR3 has 16 residues. Germline V gene data show CDR1 as SGHAT and CDR2 as FQNNGV. V was shortened by 2 bases and J by 6 bases, with 19 bases between the two germline ends. The CDR3 spells CASSLLSGGFSHGYTF. CDR3 nucleotides: TGTGCCAGCAGCTTATTATCCGGCGGGTTCTCTCATGGCTACACCTTC.

The chain couples TRBV2 to TRBJ2-3, with TRBD2 as a possible D gene (5 bases). The CDR3 totals 16 residues. CDR1 SNHLY and CDR2 FYNNEI come from the germline V gene. V was clipped by 7 bases and J by 0 bases, with 17 bases between them. CDR3: CASIIGEFGSTDTQYF. CDR3 nucleotides: TGTGCCAGCATTATTGGGGAGTTTGGTAGCACAGATACGCAGTATTTT.

This rearrangement joins TRBV5-4 to TRBJ1-3; D not resolved. The CDR3 runs to 15 residues. CDR1 SGHNT and CDR2 YYREEE come from the germline V gene (reference sequence). V was trimmed by 0 bases and J by 0 bases, leaving 7 bases between them. The CDR3 loop reads CASSLVSSSGNTIYF. CDR3 sequence (DNA): TGTGCCAGCAGCTTGGTATCTAGCTCTGGAAACACCATATATTTT.

This chain's CDR3 is CASSYGTSGSLETQYF. The CDR3 DNA sequence: TGTGCCAGCAGTTACGGGACTAGCGGGAGTCTGGAGACCCAGTACTTC. V is TRBV6-5 and J is TRBJ2-5; 14 bases fit TRBD2. The V gene's germline CDR1 is MNHEY and CDR2 SVGAGI. V shed 2 bases and J 5 bases; nucleotides not matched to a gene: 4. There are 16 residues in the CDR3.

V is TRBV10-3 and J is TRBJ2-7; TRBD1 aligns across 9 bases. Germline values: CDR1 ENHRY, CDR2 SYGVKD. The CDR3 contains 14 residues. The J segment lost 6 bases and the V segment lost 2 bases, leaving 5 bases of the junction unmatched. In nucleotides, the CDR3 is TGTGCCATCAGTGAGACAGGGGGCCCCTCCGAGCAGTACTTC. Its translation: CAISETGGPSEQYF.

The genes are TRBV27 and TRBJ1-1; D is ambiguous. The germline gives CDR1 MNHEY, CDR2 SMNVEV (reference sequence). The CDR3 has 14 amino acids. Between the trimmed V and J ends, which lost 2 bases and 5 bases, there was a span of 12 bases. DNA of the CDR3: TGTGCCAGCAGTTTAAACCCCGCGGGGACTGAAGCTTTCTTT. Protein: CASSLNPAGTEAFF.

The rearrangement links TRBV9 to TRBJ2-3; 9 bases are shared with TRBD2. This CDR3 contains 17 residues. Germline V gives CDR1 SGDLS, CDR2 YYNGEE. V gave up 3 bases and J gave up 0 bases; unmatched junction bases: 8. This CDR3 reads CASSARGTSRSTDTQYF. The DNA of the CDR3 is TGTGCCAGCAGCGCACGAGGGACTAGCAGAAGCACAGATACGCAGTATTTT.

The chain joins TRBV5-1 to TRBJ2-3; the match to TRBD1 covers 9 bases. J gave up 0 bases and V 3 bases, and 2 bases lay outside the gene matches. The CDR3 runs 15 residues. Germline CDR1 and CDR2: SGHRS and YFSETQ. The CDR3 sequence is CASSSTGGSTDTQYF. CDR3 nucleotides: TGCGCCAGCAGCTCGACAGGGGGTAGCACAGATACGCAGTATTTT.

The chain carries TRBV6-5 and TRBJ1-3; no reliable D call. CDR3 length: 13 residues. Germline V CDR1 and CDR2: MNHEY, SVGAGI. Trimming removed 5 bases from V and 8 bases from J, with 13 bases in between. The CDR3 DNA reads TGTGCCAGCAGTCTCCCCCGGGTGGACACCATATATTTT. It translates to CASSLPRVDTIYF.

This chain uses TRBV30 with TRBJ1-4; D remains unclear. CDR3 size: 14 residues. CDR1 and CDR2 from the germline V gene are GTSNPN and SVGIG (reference sequence). Trimming cost V 0 bases and J 3 bases, with 8 bases left between them. The DNA for the CDR3 is TGTGCCTGGAGTGTCCGCAGATCTAATGAAAAACTGTTTTTT. It yields the protein CAWSVRRSNEKLFF.

The chain couples TRBV2 to TRBJ2-3; 10 bases are a match to TRBD1. This CDR3 has 15 residues. Germline CDR1 is SNHLY and CDR2 is FYNNEI. The J segment lost 8 bases and the V segment lost 4 bases, leaving 9 bases of the junction unmatched. Here the CDR3 DNA reads TGTGCCAGCAGTGGGACAGGGGGAGGTGTTAGTACGCAGTATTTT. Translated, it gives CASSGTGGGVSTQYF.

V is TRBV27 and J is TRBJ1-1, with a weak D call TRBD1 (6 bases). Trimming removed 10 bases from V and 0 bases from J, with 21 bases in between. CDR3 length: 16 residues. Germline loops: CDR1 MNHEY, CDR2 SMNVEV (reference sequence). CDR3 loop: CATGRGGKGVNTEAFF. CDR3 bases: TGTGCCACGGGCCGAGGGGGTAAGGGGGTGAACACTGAAGCTTTCTTT.

This chain connects TRBV5-1 to TRBJ2-7; 8 bases line up with TRBD2. V lost 0 bases and J lost 4; bases outside the gene matches: 6. Germline CDR1 and CDR2: SGHRS and YFSETQ. The CDR3 length is 15 residues. The CDR3 loop is CASSLAEAGGYEQYF. For the CDR3, the DNA is TGCGCCAGCAGCTTGGCCGAGGCGGGAGGTTACGAGCAGTACTTC.

This chain connects TRBV9 to TRBJ2-5; TRBD1 is a possible D gene (5 bases). V was shortened by 4 bases and J by 5 bases, with 18 bases between the two germline ends. From germline, CDR1 is SGDLS and CDR2 YYNGEE. The CDR3 loop spans 15 amino acids. The CDR3 loop reads CASSPGPGSRETQYF. CDR3 coding DNA: TGTGCCAGCAGCCCAGGGCCGGGCAGTAGGGAGACCCAGTACTTC.

A single count supports this clone. The chain couples TRBV19 to TRBJ1-1, with D perhaps matching TRBD1 (5 bases). Deletions cut 1 base from V and 8 bases from J, with 14 bases between. Germline lookup yields CDR1 LNHDA and CDR2 SQIVND (reference sequence). The CDR3 runs to 14 residues. CDR3 bases: TGTGCCAGTAGTATAGTAGCGGGCGGGGGGGAAGCTTTCTTT. Its protein product is CASSIVAGGGEAFF. Together with reference TRBV19 and TRBJ1-1, the CDR3 gives the full variable domain: DGGITQSPKYLFRKEGQNVTLSCEQNLNHDAMYWYRQDPGQGLRLIYYSQIVNDFQKGDIAEGYSVSREKKESFPLTVTSAQKNPTAFYLCASSIVAGGGEAFFGQGTRLTVV.

Concerning this clone: Relative to the germline gene, one junction end is altered; a read error may explain this. V gene TRBV30 combines with J gene TRBJ2-7; 8 bases map to TRBD1. Germline CDR1 is GTSNPN and CDR2 is SVGIG (reference sequence). The CDR3 has 11 residues. The CDR3 DNA follows: TGTGCCTGGAGTGACCGGGACAGGCCGGTCTTC. Encoded protein: CAWSDRDRPVF.

The rearrangement joins TRBV6-2 or TRBV6-3 to TRBJ2-7, with 10 bases fitting TRBD1. CDR1 and CDR2 from the germline V gene are MNHEY and SVGEGT. This CDR3 has 14 amino acids. Unmatched junction bases numbered 9, after V lost 6 bases and J lost 7 bases. CDR3 sequence (DNA): TGTGCCAGCAGCCGGACAGGGGGTTACGGGGAGCAGTACTTC. The encoded protein is CASSRTGGYGEQYF.

This clone showed up just a few times. This chain connects TRBV28 to TRBJ1-3; 7 bases match TRBD1. CDR1 and CDR2 (germline): MDHEN, SYDVKM. The CDR3 runs to 16 residues. With 6 bases clipped from V and 0 bases from J, the junction kept 8 bases outside the gene matches. CDR3 nucleotides: TGTGCCAGCAGCCATGGGGGACAGATCTCTGGAAACACCATATATTTT. Translation: CASSHGGQISGNTIYF.

This clone was observed at least ten times. The rearrangement uses TRBV19 and TRBJ1-1; possibly TRBD1 for D (5 bases). Per germline, CDR1 LNHDA and CDR2 SQIVND (reference sequence). V lost 7 bases, J lost 1 base, and 7 bases lay in between. CDR3 length: 12 residues. Here the CDR3 reads CASKDTNTEAFF. DNA of the CDR3: TGTGCCAGTAAGGACACGAACACTGAAGCTTTCTTT.

This clone was seen more than once but under ten times. The chain has TRBV4-1 and TRBJ2-3; D might be TRBD1 (6 bases). The CDR3 is 14 residues long. CDR1 MGHRA and CDR2 YSYEKL come from the germline V gene. The V and J ends lost 5 bases and 2 bases respectively, with 11 bases between them. In DNA form, the CDR3 reads TGCGCCAGCAGCATGGACAGAAACACAGATACGCAGTATTTT. Amino acid sequence: CASSMDRNTDTQYF.

This chain links TRBV5-8 with TRBJ2-7; possibly TRBD1 for D (5 bases). This CDR3 spans 13 amino acids. V lost 1 base to trimming and J lost 2 bases, with 7 bases between them. The germline gives CDR1 SGHTS, CDR2 YDEGEE. The CDR3 DNA follows: TGTGCCAGCAGCTTGACAGGAACCTACGAGCAGTACTTC. The encoded protein is CASSLTGTYEQYF.

This clone has only one observation. The rearrangement joins TRBV28 to TRBJ1-2, with TRBD1 as a possible D gene (6 bases). The germline V and J ends were trimmed by 7 bases and 7 bases, with 13 bases remaining between them. The CDR3 has 12 amino acids. Germline assignment: CDR1 MDHEN and CDR2 SYDVKM. The CDR3 nucleotides read TGTGCCAGCACCAGGGGAGGGAGTGGCTACACCTTC. Protein sequence: CASTRGGSGYTF.

This clone appeared a single time. The chain's CDR3 is CASSKTGGETQYF. As DNA, the CDR3 is TGTGCCAGTAGCAAAACAGGGGGGGAGACCCAGTACTTC. The chain couples TRBV19 to TRBJ2-5; 8 bases agree with TRBD1. Trimming removed 6 bases from V and 5 bases from J; junction bases left unmatched: 5. CDR3 size: 13 residues. From germline, CDR1 is LNHDA and CDR2 SQIVND (reference sequence).

This clone was detected a few times. CDR3 DNA sequence: TGCGCCAGCAGTGACGGCGGGAGGAGTCCCCAGTACTTC. The encoded protein is CASSDGGRSPQYF. V usage is TRBV10-1 and J usage is TRBJ2-5; 8 nucleotides align to TRBD2. The ends lost 3 bases at V and 9 bases at J; junction bases unmatched: 6. The CDR3 totals 13 residues. Germline V gene sequence: CDR1 WNHNN, CDR2 SYGVQD (reference sequence).

This clone was counted once. The rearrangement links TRBV6-5 to TRBJ2-3; 10 nucleotides line up with TRBD2. The CDR3 sequence is 16 residues long. The ends lost 4 bases at V and 3 bases at J; junction bases unmatched: 7. Per the germline V gene, CDR1 is MNHEY and CDR2 is SVGAGI. CDR3 loop: CASSFQGLAQTDTQYF. CDR3 in DNA: TGTGCCAGCAGTTTCCAGGGACTAGCGCAGACAGATACGCAGTATTTT.

The V call is TRBV4-2, the J call TRBJ2-1, with D tentatively TRBD2 (5 bases). Germline V lookup: CDR1 LGHNA, CDR2 YNFKEQ. This CDR3 has 15 amino acids. V was clipped by 0 bases and J by 4 bases, with 10 bases between them. The DNA for the CDR3 is TGTGCCAGCAGCCAAGATAGGACTGATTACAATGAGCAGTTCTTC. This gives the protein CASSQDRTDYNEQFF.

The genes are TRBV2 and TRBJ2-3; TRBD2 agrees at 7 bases. The CDR3 totals 19 residues. Germline V gene sequence: CDR1 SNHLY, CDR2 FYNNEI. With 4 bases clipped from V and 1 base from J, the junction kept 17 bases outside the gene matches. The CDR3, as DNA: TGTGCCAGCAGTGTATGGTTGCTAGCGTCGGGGGGAGGCACAGATACGCAGTATTTT. Protein sequence: CASSVWLLASGGGTDTQYF.

Here the CDR3 reads CASSLQGQMNTEAFF. The CDR3, as DNA: TGCGCCAGCAGCTTGCAGGGCCAGATGAACACTGAAGCTTTCTTT. V usage is TRBV5-1 and J usage is TRBJ1-1; the D gene is possibly TRBD1 (5 bases). Trimming shortened V by 1 base and J by 0 bases, and 10 bases separated the two germline ends. This CDR3 contains 15 residues. Per the germline V gene, CDR1 is SGHRS and CDR2 is YFSETQ.